The entry below describes one T cell receptor beta chain. Its antigen is still unknown. The V and J ends lost 4 bases and 7 bases, in that order; junction bases with no gene match: 3. Germline values: CDR1 LNHDA, CDR2 SQIVND (reference sequence). The CDR3 spans 14 residues. This sample stems from a study of T cell responses to AZD1222 COVID-19 vaccine. Findings and limits, study-wide: Rises in breadth and depth of Spike-specific TCRs came after two AZD1222 doses. White British people made up most donors, females outnumbered males, and clonal diversity was possibly underestimated.

Produced via immunoSEQ multiplex PCR; TCRdb's table is partial and in-frame only. This table has about 150,000 clones, 94% appearing once. The receptor comes from an adult in good health. Sequencing was performed on peripheral blood, taken on day 0 of AZD1222 vaccination. The rearrangement joins TRBV19 to TRBJ1-4; the match to TRBD1 covers 10 bases. This chain's CDR3 is CASSTWDRGEKLFF. In DNA form, the CDR3 reads TGTGCCAGTAGTACATGGGACAGGGGTGAAAAACTGTTTTTT.